A single sample is the source of the 22 T cell receptor beta chains below, sequenced in a study of human T cells and chemical hapten exposure (dated by TCRdb to the early 2020s). Libraries came from RACE. Sequencing instrument: NextSeq 500. Starting from the raw public reads, TCRdb applied fastp trimming at Q25, assembled clones with MiXCR and retained in-frame beta chains. Identical CDR3 proteins give one entry, which carries the most common genes and DNA. The sample table contains around 120,000 distinct CDR3 sequences; only one count was recorded for roughly an eighth of them. Around 0.99% of the sample goes to the ten largest clones. The sample's time point label is to be understood as: patch test 1, 2 weeks after DPC sensitization. The label giving this sample's treatment or condition can be read as: therapeutic diphenylcyclopropenone sensitization with weekly scalp DPC. Source: whole blood, taken in connection with sensitization to the hapten diphenylcyclopropenone (DPC). Receptors were obtained from a man aged 18 to 29 with alopecia areata. Some clones in this sample may be carry-over from other donors' samples.

The chain employs TRBV10-3 and TRBJ1-2, with 7 nucleotides matching TRBD1. CDR1 is ENHRY and CDR2 is SYGVKD in the germline V gene. CDR3 size: 16 residues. Trimming removed 0 bases from V and 4 bases from J; junction bases left unmatched: 8. This CDR3 reads CAISESSGQDGYGYTF. The DNA for the CDR3 is TGTGCCATCAGTGAGTCGAGCGGACAGGACGGCTATGGCTACACCTTC.

In its sample, this clonotype was seen a few times. The gene calls are TRBV6-5 and TRBJ2-7; 7 bases line up with TRBD1. The V gene's germline CDR1 is MNHEY and CDR2 SVGAGI. The junction had 12 bases not matched to a gene; V was cut back by 0 bases and J by 4 bases. The CDR3 spans 17 residues. The CDR3 nucleotides are TGTGCCAGCAGTTACTCGATCAGGGGGAAGAAGGAGTACGAGCAGTACTTC. Its translation is CASSYSIRGKKEYEQYF.

This clonotype was observed a few times. J is TRBJ2-5 and V is TRBV9; unclear D gene. The CDR3 runs to 14 residues. Germline V gene sequence: CDR1 SGDLS, CDR2 YYNGEE. Trimming shortened V by 1 base and J by 4 bases, and 11 bases separated the two germline ends. The CDR3 loop is CASSVWPGGETQYF. In DNA, the CDR3 is TGTGCCAGCAGCGTATGGCCTGGTGGAGAGACCCAGTACTTC. Complete variable domain (other parts from reference TRBV9 and TRBJ2-5): DSGVTQTPKHLITATGQRVTLRCSPRSGDLSVYWYQQSLDQGLQFLIQYYNGEERAKGNILERFSAQQFPDLHSELNLSSLELGDSALYFCASSVWPGGETQYFGPGTRLLVL.

This chain connects TRBV7-9 to TRBJ1-1; D is uncertain. Trimming took off 3 bases at V and 0 bases at J, with 8 bases between the two ends. The CDR3 has 14 residues. From germline, CDR1 is SEHNR and CDR2 FQNEAQ (reference sequence). The CDR3 coding sequence is TGTGCCAGCAGCTTTATGGAGCTGAACACTGAAGCTTTCTTT. The encoded protein is CASSFMELNTEAFF.

This clonotype was observed a few times. The chain couples TRBV4-1 to TRBJ2-7; D ambiguous. The V end was cut by 3 bases, the J end by 3 bases, with 15 bases between. This CDR3 region has 15 residues. Per germline, CDR1 MGHRA and CDR2 YSYEKL. CDR3 DNA sequence: TGCGCCAGCAGCCACCCAGTGAAGAACGACTACGAGCAGTACTTC. Translated: CASSHPVKNDYEQYF.

CDR3 region: CASSFPGSAEAFF. In nucleotides, the CDR3 is TGTGCCAGCAGCTTCCCAGGGAGCGCTGAAGCTTTCTTT. This rearrangement joins TRBV7-2 to TRBJ1-1; TRBD1 is a possible D gene (5 bases). Germline values: CDR1 SGHTA, CDR2 FQGNSA. V lost 3 bases to trimming and J lost 6 bases, with 11 bases between them. The CDR3 length is 13 residues.

This clonotype has a handful of counts. This sequence joins TRBV20-1 and TRBJ2-7, with D unclear. V was clipped by 0 bases and J by 5 bases, with 8 bases between them. Germline V gives CDR1 DFQATT, CDR2 SNEGSKA (reference sequence). The CDR3 extends over 12 amino acids. In DNA form, the CDR3 reads TGCAGTGCTAGAGATGTAAGGGACGAGCAGTACTTC. Its protein is CSARDVRDEQYF.

The gene calls are TRBV15 and TRBJ2-7; D unresolved. The V gene's germline CDR1 is LNHNV and CDR2 YYDKDF (reference sequence). The CDR3 loop spans 15 amino acids. V lost 0 bases to trimming and J lost 0 bases, with 9 bases between them. CDR3 in amino acids: CATSRERQHSYEQYF. The DNA of the CDR3 is TGTGCCACCAGCAGAGAAAGGCAGCACTCCTACGAGCAGTACTTC.

A few counts support this clonotype. J is TRBJ2-1 and V is TRBV9, with 9 bases matching TRBD1. CDR1 SGDLS and CDR2 YYNGEE come from the germline V gene. This CDR3 spans 15 amino acids. Unmatched junction bases numbered 14, after V lost 3 bases and J lost 13 bases. CDR3 in DNA: TGTGCCAGCAGCGCGCGGGACAGGGTACGTGAAGGCCAGTTCTTC. Its protein is CASSARDRVREGQFF.

This chain links TRBV21-1 with TRBJ2-7; the table's D gene call, TRBD1, was not cross checked with the DNA. TRBV21-1 is labeled a pseudogene. This CDR3 has 14 amino acids. CDR3 DNA: TGTGCCAGCAGCATGGACAGTGGGACCTACGAGCAGTACTTC. Translation: CASSMDSGTYEQYF.

This clonotype was seen at least ten times. The chain has TRBV4-3 and TRBJ2-5; 9 bases fit TRBD2. This CDR3 region has 15 residues. Trimming cost V 0 bases and J 1 base; bases outside gene matches: 0. The germline V gene has CDR1 LGHNA and CDR2 YSLEER. CDR3 nucleotide sequence: TGCGCCAGCAGCCAAGAGCGGGGGGGCCAAGAGACCCAGTACTTC. Translation: CASSQERGGQETQYF.

The chain combines TRBV7-2 with TRBJ2-3; D possibly uses TRBD1 or TRBD2 (5 bases each). The CDR3 covers 14 residues. The germline V and J ends were trimmed by 3 bases and 4 bases, with 11 bases remaining between them. In germline, CDR1 is SGHTA, CDR2 FQGNSA. The CDR3 is CASSFQPGPDTQYF. The CDR3 DNA reads as TGTGCCAGCAGCTTCCAACCGGGGCCAGATACGCAGTATTTT. The complete variable domain, with remaining parts taken from reference TRBV7-2 and TRBJ2-3, reads GAGVSQSPSNKVTEKGKDVELRCDPISGHTALYWYRQSLGQGLEFLIYFQGNSAPDKSGLPSDRFSAERTGGSVSTLTIQRTQQEDSAVYLCASSFQPGPDTQYFGPGTRLTVL.

This clonotype was observed at least ten times. V and J are TRBV18 and TRBJ2-5; D gene unclear. Germline CDR1 reads KGHSH; CDR2 reads LQKENI. With 4 bases removed from V and 0 bases from J, the gap between germline ends came to 6 bases. The CDR3 extends over 13 amino acids. The CDR3 spells CASSLADQETQYF. The CDR3 region has the DNA TGTGCCAGCTCACTCGCGGACCAAGAGACCCAGTACTTC. Full variable domain (outside the CDR3, taken from reference TRBV18 and TRBJ2-5): NAGVMQNPRHLVRRRGQEARLRCSPMKGHSHVYWYRQLPEEGLKFMVYLQKENIIDESGMPKERFSAEFPKEGPSILRIQQVVRGDSAAYFCASSLADQETQYFGPGTRLLVL.

The chain is built from TRBV29-1 and TRBJ2-5, with 12 bases that match TRBD2. The CDR3 contains 17 residues. CDR1 and CDR2 (germline): SQVTM, ANQGSEA. V was pared by 3 bases and J by 0 bases, with 8 bases of the junction left unmatched. In DNA, the CDR3 is TGCAGCGTTGATCCCCTAGCGGGGGGGCCGTACCAAGAGACCCAGTACTTC. It specifies CSVDPLAGGPYQETQYF.

The chain is built from TRBV4-3 and TRBJ2-3, with 9 bases matching TRBD1. The CDR3 has 15 residues. Trimming at V came to 0 bases and at J to 6 bases, leaving 4 bases not matched to a gene. Germline V gene sequence: CDR1 LGHNA, CDR2 YSLEER. As DNA, the CDR3 is TGCGCCAGCAGCCAAGACGGGACAGGGCCTGATACGCAGTATTTT. Protein: CASSQDGTGPDTQYF.

The rearrangement links TRBV6-5 to TRBJ2-7; 8 bases align to TRBD1. Looked up from germline, CDR1 is MNHEY and CDR2 is SVGAGI. The CDR3 has 13 amino acids. V lost 7 bases and J lost 7; bases outside the gene matches: 9. The CDR3 loop is CASTRTGYEEQYF. CDR3 nucleotides: TGTGCCAGCACCCGGACAGGGTATGAAGAGCAGTACTTC.

The rearrangement joins TRBV12-3 or TRBV12-4 to TRBJ2-3; 11 bases match TRBD2. CDR3 size: 17 residues. J gave up 0 bases and V 6 bases, and 8 bases lay outside the gene matches. CDR3 sequence: CASSTSGGNPSTDTQYF. For the CDR3, the DNA is TGTGCCAGCAGCACTAGCGGGGGTAACCCTAGCACAGATACGCAGTATTTT.

This clonotype was seen more than once but under ten times. The V and J genes are TRBV7-7 and TRBJ2-2; TRBD1 agrees at 9 bases. Trimming at V came to 3 bases and at J to 7 bases, leaving 0 bases not matched to a gene. The germline gives CDR1 SSHAT, CDR2 FNYEAQ (reference sequence). This CDR3 spans 13 amino acids. The CDR3 DNA reads TGTGCCAGCAGCTTGGACAGGGGCGGGGAGCTGTTTTTT. This codes for CASSLDRGGELFF.

This clonotype was seen only a few times. This rearrangement joins TRBV12-3 or TRBV12-4 to TRBJ1-2; D not resolved. The CDR3 loop spans 11 amino acids. Trimming removed 6 bases from V and 8 bases from J, with 10 bases in between. The CDR3 DNA follows: TGTGCCAGCAGCCCAAATACGGGCTACACCTTC. It translates to CASSPNTGYTF.

This chain joins TRBV2 and TRBJ2-3; D ambiguous. This CDR3 has 15 amino acids. Germline V gives CDR1 SNHLY, CDR2 FYNNEI. V gave up 1 base and J gave up 2 bases, with 10 bases separating them. This chain's CDR3 is CASSEDVFSTDTQYF. The CDR3 bases are TGTGCCAGCAGTGAAGACGTCTTCTCCACAGATACGCAGTATTTT.

Only a few counts were recorded for this clonotype. The rearrangement joins TRBV7-9 to TRBJ2-4, with D possibly matching TRBD1 (5 bases). The CDR3 contains 14 residues. Germline assignment: CDR1 SEHNR and CDR2 FQNEAQ (reference sequence). V was shortened by 2 bases and J by 5 bases, with 10 bases between the two germline ends. CDR3 loop: CASSLKGFENIQYF. The CDR3 DNA is TGTGCCAGCAGCTTAAAGGGGTTTGAAAACATTCAGTACTTC.

The chain links TRBV12-3 or TRBV12-4 to TRBJ2-5; no clear D gene. CDR3 length: 13 amino acids. The germline V and J ends were trimmed by 3 bases and 7 bases, with 12 bases remaining between them. The CDR3, as DNA: TGTGCCAGCAGTTTTGGCAGAAAGGCGACCCAGTACTTC. It is translated as CASSFGRKATQYF.